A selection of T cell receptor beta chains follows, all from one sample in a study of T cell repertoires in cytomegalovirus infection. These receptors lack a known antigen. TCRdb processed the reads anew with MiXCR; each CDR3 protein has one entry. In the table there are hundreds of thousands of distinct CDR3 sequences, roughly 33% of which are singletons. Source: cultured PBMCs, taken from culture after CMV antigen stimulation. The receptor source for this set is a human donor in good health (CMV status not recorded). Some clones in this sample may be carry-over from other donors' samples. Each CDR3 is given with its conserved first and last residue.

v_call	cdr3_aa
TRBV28	CASSGSVLLGNTIYF
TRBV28	CATAGPHTEAFF
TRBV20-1	CSAREADNEQFF
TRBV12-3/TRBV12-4	CASRSGTSGGTRADEQFF
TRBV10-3	CAISGTSGTPTYNEQFF
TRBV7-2	CASSPRTRDYEQYF
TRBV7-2	CASSLWGLAGDEQFF
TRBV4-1	CASSQDWGYTDTQYF
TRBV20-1	CSALTGVRNTIYF
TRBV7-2	CASSLTSGGHNEQFF
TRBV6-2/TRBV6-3	CASNPTLANQPQHF
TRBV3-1	CASSQGLALEQFF
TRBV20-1	CSAIGEGYQPQHF
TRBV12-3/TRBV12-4	CASSSRADTLSTDTQYF
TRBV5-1	CASSLEGFDSNTIYF
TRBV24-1	CATAGGAVDEQYF
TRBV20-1	CSARDHPGGETQYF
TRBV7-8	CASSLNDWYEQFF
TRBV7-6	CASSLERGLSSGNTIYF
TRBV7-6	CASSFPPPANEKLFF
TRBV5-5	CASKESGPYGYTF
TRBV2	CASSGLAGGPRNIQYF
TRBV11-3	CASSRNPSGVSSGELFF
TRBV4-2	CASSQVQAAEQFF
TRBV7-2	CASTLLAFSYNEQFF
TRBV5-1	CASSQPPGETQYF
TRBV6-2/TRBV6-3	CASNMRDKYYGYTF
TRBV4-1	CASSQTTGTYGYTF
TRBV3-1	CASSQDPGGGFYGYTF
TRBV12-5	CASGPEEFSYNEQFF
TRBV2	CASTGLNDEQYF
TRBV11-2	CASSWGPINYGYTF
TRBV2	CASSPNGLAVNTGELFF
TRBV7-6	CASSPPSGLAGGLNEQFF
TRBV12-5	CASARDRQETQYF
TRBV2	CASGLRDPLSTGELFF
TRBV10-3	CATGPGTGRHEQYF
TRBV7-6	CASSFAVGSSYNEQFF
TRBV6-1	CASSIIYETEAFF
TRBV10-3	CAISESTQVLLDSRYEQYF
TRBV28	CASTPGDRKETQYF
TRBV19	CASTALDRAGEQFF
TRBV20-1	CSARSSSGLGNIQYF
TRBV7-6	CASSPPGVRGYNEQFF
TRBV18	CASSRSSGGSSYEQYF